This T cell receptor beta chain was identified during a study of CD8+ T cells in alopecia areata (dated by TCRdb to 2016 to 2018). About the full investigation: Treated patients were enrolled in an open-label pilot trial of oral tofacitinib at 5 to 10 mg twice daily for moderate-to-severe alopecia areata. TCRbeta CDR3 regions were amplified by immunoSEQ multiplex PCR with 35 Vbeta forward and 13 Jbeta reverse primers. RNA was extracted with the PAXgene miRNA kit for fixed scalp, the miRNeasy kit for PBMCs, and the RNeasy kit for mouse skin. For the treated patients, the SALT score, which quantifies what percentage of scalp surface area is affected, served as the measure of disease severity. Biopsies were taken from tofacitinib-treated patients at baseline and at 4 and 24 weeks of treatment, and a later scalp biopsy was taken in several of the tofacitinib-treated patients. Scalp tissue and sorted CD4+ and CD8+ peripheral blood T cells from patchy and totalis/universalis alopecia areata patients and from healthy controls were covered by human TCRbeta sequencing. Clonality in the scalp was compared among normal scalp (n=4), patchy alopecia areata scalp (n=8), and alopecia totalis/universalis scalp (n=8). Tofacitinib was administered for 6 to 18 months, and 6 months of follow-up off drug were then conducted to assess delayed response and recurrence. High-throughput TCRbeta sequencing was used to examine T cell clonal expansion in alopecia areata in both the C3H/HeJ mouse model and human patients.

The library was built by means of the immunoSEQ multiplex PCR assay. For TCR sequencing, RNA was extracted from every sample and reverse transcribed into cDNA to serve as template. SuperScript III was used to make first-strand cDNA, primed with a 2:1 mix of oligo-dT and random hexamers. A synthetic immune receptor repertoire was used to gauge amplification bias, and whatever bias remained was removed computationally. Concerning the study's data processing: Raw reads were preprocessed to remove errors, and CDR3 was defined by IMGT conventions from the conserved cysteine to phenylalanine. Clonality was calculated as 1 minus Shannon entropy normalized by log2 of the number of productive unique TCRs. Whether each scalp clone was CD4 or CD8 was inferred by checking scalp TCRbeta sequences against the CD4 and CD8 repertoires from sorted blood. As stored in TCRdb, this immuneACCESS dataset retains in-frame rearrangements with V and J assigned. A fraction of the clones does not appear; measured against another copy, unresolved V genes explain less than half of the discrepancy, and the remainder lacks a known reason. The V and J calls and clone size were taken over from that table, and D and trimming were inferred from the DNA. The sample yields about 200,000 clones; under 60% were counted once. The biggest ten clones account for roughly 1.5% of the sample.

Including cysteine and phenylalanine, the CDR3 has 14 amino acids. Only the CDR3 region is kept as DNA, spanning 42 bases read in frame from base 1. CDR1 and CDR2 were assigned from the germline V gene (reference sequence) as MNHEY and SMNVEV. Relative to germline, V is 5 bases shorter and J is 4 bases shorter, with 14 bases between their ends. Read against the paper, the sample's time point label means: about four weeks on oral tofacitinib. In the paper's terms, the treatment or condition label means: oral pan-JAK inhibitor, 5-10 mg twice daily. Lesional scalp punch biopsies and peripheral blood were collected from alopecia areata patients. After PBMCs were isolated by density centrifugation and stained for CD3, CD4 and CD8, a FACSAria was used to sort CD4+ and CD8+ T cells. On the study overall, not on this receptor specifically: Unlike mouse skin, where gammadelta T cells dominate, normal human skin contains resident alphabeta T cells that get sequenced too, which complicates analysis of the scalp TCR repertoire. Many expanded lesional clones persisted in scalp and blood during tofacitinib treatment, which may partly explain relapse after stopping treatment. Compared with mice, TCR sequences shared between patients were less clear, possibly partly because of HLA diversity across the patient population. Lesional scalp, especially in alopecia totalis/universalis, showed higher clonality and more expanded CD8+ clones than normal scalp, suggesting antigenic drive. The treated cohort was small, with a single nonresponder, so links between baseline CD8+ expansion and response need larger studies. Tofacitinib significantly decreased scalp clonality and the number of expanded CD8+ clones among the top 100 scalp clones.

A remark on this clone: Its binding antigen is unknown. Base qualities are not provided; no much larger clone lies one nucleotide away.

The sequence was collected from a human donor with alopecia areata. The specimen comprised CD4+ T cells sorted from blood, sampled at week 4, from a patient treated with tofacitinib. The sequence is built from TRBV27 and TRBJ1-2; too little of a D gene remains to name it. The nucleotides are TGTGCCAGCAGTATCTCACAGAACCTCTATGGCTACACCTTC. Its translation reads: CASSISQNLYGYTF.